This T cell receptor beta chain was observed in a study of blood T cell repertoires in COVID-19 (dated by TCRdb to about 2020). Background for the entire study: Samples covering the acute and convalescent phases of COVID-19 were provided by collaborators in the United States, Italy and Spain. The prospective study material was composed of cDNA or gDNA derived from T cells, B-cell-depleted T cells, or PBMCs. Deeply sampled blood TCRbeta repertoires from subjects exposed to, actively infected with, or recovered from COVID-19 were included in the dataset. A freely available public database, intended as a resource for researchers studying the immune response to SARS-CoV-2, is where the repertoires were released. Samples came from the ongoing ImmuneRACE study (first 160 participants) plus 1,254 subjects from 6 global collaborators. The sample metadata nearly always contained a de-identified subject ID, COVID-19 status, age in years and sex. HLA class I and class II types, where available, came from metadata supplied by the sample provider rather than from assay-based typing.

This clone appeared a single time. Its recognized antigen is unknown. No much larger clonotype is one base removed from it; base qualities were not supplied. Study-level results and caveats: Clinical and demographic metadata were provided uncurated, with the amount varying by source and participant.

As encoded in the germline V gene (reference sequence), CDR1 is GTSNPN while CDR2 is SVGIG. The junction shows trimming of 4 bases on V and 4 bases on J, and the gene matches do not reach 5 bases of it. The CDR3 runs 15 amino acids, cysteine and phenylalanine included. Of the read, only the CDR3 DNA is kept; its 45 bases are in frame from base 1. TCRbeta CDR3 regions were amplified from genomic DNA using the immunoSEQ Assay, a bias-controlled multiplex PCR. Per the original workflow: Within the assay, amplification of reference gene primers was used to estimate how many nucleated cells each sample contained. Sequence reads were collapsed and filtered to measure the absolute abundance of every unique TCRbeta CDR3 rearrangement. For each sample, productive Simpson clonality was calculated by taking the square root of Simpson's diversity index across productive rearrangements. As stored in TCRdb, this immuneACCESS dataset retains in-frame rearrangements with V and J assigned. A fraction of the clones does not appear; measured against another copy, unresolved V genes explain less than half of the discrepancy, and the remainder lacks a known reason. V, J and clone size are taken as reported in that table, and D and trimming were inferred from the DNA itself. Within this sample are around 95,000 clones, with about nine tenths of them counted one time only. The ten largest make up about 5.2% of the sample.

Collaborating institutions collected whole blood in K2EDTA tubes following their own protocols. Collaborator samples were shipped for TCRbeta analysis as frozen whole blood, isolated PBMCs, or DNA extracted from either sample type. Sequenced: peripheral blood. The receptor chain draws on TRBV30 and TRBJ2-1, and 12 bases in between align with TRBD1. This receptor was taken from a man aged 50 or older with acute or convalescent COVID-19. This receptor carries the CDR3 CAWTRDRGPYNEQFF. DNA sequence: TGTGCCTGGACCCGGGACAGGGGGCCTTACAATGAGCAGTTCTTC.